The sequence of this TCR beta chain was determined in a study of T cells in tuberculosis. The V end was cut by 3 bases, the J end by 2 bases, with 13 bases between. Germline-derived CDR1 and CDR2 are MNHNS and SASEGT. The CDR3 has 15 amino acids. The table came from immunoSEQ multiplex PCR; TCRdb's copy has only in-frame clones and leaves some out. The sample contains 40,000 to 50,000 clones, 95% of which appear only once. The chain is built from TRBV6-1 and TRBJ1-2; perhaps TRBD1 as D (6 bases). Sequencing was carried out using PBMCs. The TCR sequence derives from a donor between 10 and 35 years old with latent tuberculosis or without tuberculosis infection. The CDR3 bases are TGTGCCAGCAGTGATTGGGGGCTACAGAACTATGGCTACACCTTC. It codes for CASSDWGLQNYGYTF.